This entry lists 24 T cell receptor beta chains sequenced from one sample in a study of CD8+ T cells in alopecia areata. RNA was extracted and reverse transcribed into cDNA as the sequencing template. This table comes from immunoSEQ multiplex PCR, and its TCRdb copy is limited to in-frame clones, with some not included. The sample carries about 90,000 clones, roughly 40% recorded once. Specified treatment: oral pan-JAK inhibitor, 5-10 mg twice daily. Material: CD8+ T cells sorted from blood, obtained at week 24, from a patient treated with tofacitinib. Source of these receptors: a human donor with alopecia areata.

A few counts support this clone. V gene TRBV29-1 combines with J gene TRBJ1-1, with TRBD1 matching over 8 bases. With 3 bases clipped from V and 1 base from J, the junction kept 10 bases outside the gene matches. The CDR3 runs 16 residues. Per the germline V gene, CDR1 is SQVTM and CDR2 is ANQGSEA. CDR3 in amino acids: CSVDGLDREPNTEAFF. CDR3 bases: TGCAGCGTTGATGGCTTGGACAGGGAGCCGAACACTGAAGCTTTCTTT.

J is TRBJ2-7 and V is TRBV11-2; D may be TRBD1 (5 bases). CDR1 SGHAT and CDR2 FQNNGV come from the germline V gene. This CDR3 region has 13 residues. V was trimmed by 5 bases and J by 4 bases, leaving 12 bases between them. CDR3 amino acids: CASSLGQTYEQYF. The DNA for the CDR3 is TGTGCCAGCAGCCTGGGGCAAACTTACGAGCAGTACTTC.

The chain employs TRBV7-9 and TRBJ1-1, with D hard to call. The CDR3 runs to 18 residues. Between the trimmed V and J ends, which lost 4 bases and 5 bases, there was a span of 26 bases. The germline V gene encodes CDR1 SEHNR and CDR2 FQNEAQ (reference sequence). The CDR3 region has the DNA TGTGCCAGCAGCTCCTCCCTTCGCGGGCCCCAGGCGGGGACTGAAGCTTTCTTT. Translated: CASSSSLRGPQAGTEAFF.

This clone was seen a handful of times. The chain carries TRBV4-3 and TRBJ2-7; TRBD2 is a possible D gene (7 bases). V was shortened by 5 bases and J by 2 bases, with 22 bases between the two germline ends. Germline V lookup: CDR1 LGHNA, CDR2 YSLEER. The CDR3 extends over 17 amino acids. In DNA form, the CDR3 reads TGCGCCAGCAGCTTGTTACGGGACTCGGGGGGCGCCTACGAGCAGTACTTC. Protein product: CASSLLRDSGGAYEQYF.

This rearrangement joins TRBV27 to TRBJ1-1; no clear D gene. Trimming left V 6 bases short and J 4 bases short, with 9 bases between. Germline CDR1 reads MNHEY; CDR2 reads SMNVEV (reference sequence). The CDR3 has 12 amino acids. The CDR3: CASRLGSTEAFF. In nucleotides, the CDR3 is TGTGCCAGCAGGTTGGGGAGCACTGAAGCTTTCTTT.

This clone was seen a single time. V is TRBV9 and J is TRBJ2-1; no firm D call. CDR1 is SGDLS and CDR2 is YYNGEE in the germline V gene. V lost 0 bases to trimming and J lost 4 bases, with 5 bases between them. The CDR3 is 13 amino acids. Here the CDR3 DNA reads TGTGCCAGCAGCGTAGGAACTTACAATGAGCAGTTCTTC. This encodes CASSVGTYNEQFF.

V and J are TRBV25-1 and TRBJ1-5; 7 positions match TRBD1. The CDR3 is made up of 15 amino acids. The germline gives CDR1 MGHDK, CDR2 SYGVNS. With 3 bases clipped from V and 3 bases from J, the junction kept 5 bases outside the gene matches. The CDR3 loop is CASSDNRGFNQPQHF. CDR3 nucleotides: TGTGCCAGCAGTGACAACAGGGGATTCAATCAGCCCCAGCATTTT.

This chain links TRBV4-1 with TRBJ2-6, with D unclear. CDR3 length: 18 residues. V lost 1 base to trimming and J lost 1 base, with 14 bases between them. Germline CDR1 and CDR2: MGHRA and YSYEKL. The DNA of the CDR3 is TGCGCCAGCAGCCAAGGAGAACCCTTTACATCTGGGGCCAACGTCCTGACTTTC. It yields the protein CASSQGEPFTSGANVLTF.

A few counts support this clone. The rearrangement joins TRBV9 to TRBJ2-1, with D maybe TRBD2 (5 bases). CDR3 length equals 15 residues. V lost 0 bases, J lost 3 bases, and 10 bases lay in between. Germline V gene data show CDR1 as SGDLS and CDR2 as YYNGEE. The CDR3 DNA sequence: TGTGCCAGCAGCGTAGGTGGTAGCGTCTACAATGAGCAGTTCTTC. Protein product: CASSVGGSVYNEQFF.

V gene TRBV29-1 combines with J gene TRBJ2-3; D remains unclear. V gave up 5 bases and J gave up 1 base, with 16 bases separating them. The CDR3 has 15 residues. Germline CDR1 reads SQVTM; CDR2 reads ANQGSEA. The CDR3 here is CSVNRARRGTDTQYF. The CDR3 DNA follows: TGCAGCGTTAACCGGGCCCGAAGAGGCACAGATACGCAGTATTTT.

There are a few counts of this clone. The chain employs TRBV29-1 and TRBJ1-1, with D perhaps matching TRBD1 (6 bases). V gave up 7 bases and J gave up 4 bases, with 13 bases separating them. The CDR3 has 12 amino acids. The germline V gene has CDR1 SQVTM and CDR2 ANQGSEA. The CDR3 reads CSGLQGPTEAFF. The CDR3 DNA is TGCAGCGGTCTTCAGGGGCCCACTGAAGCTTTCTTT.

This clone was counted only a few times. This chain joins TRBV4-1 and TRBJ2-7; 10 positions agree with TRBD2. The CDR3 extends over 16 amino acids. V lost 1 base to trimming and J lost 2 bases; unmatched junction nucleotides: 5. Germline V lookup: CDR1 MGHRA, CDR2 YSYEKL. CDR3 in DNA: TGCGCCAGCAGCCAAGTCCGGCTAGCGGGAGCCTACGAGCAGTACTTC. Its protein product is CASSQVRLAGAYEQYF.

This clone occurred a few times. J is TRBJ2-2 and V is TRBV5-1, with D possibly being TRBD1 (5 bases). This CDR3 is built from 14 residues. Between the trimmed V and J ends, which lost 2 bases and 6 bases, there was a span of 11 bases. Germline V gene lookup returns CDR1 SGHRS and CDR2 YFSETQ. As DNA, the CDR3 is TGCGCCAGCAGCTTTCCTCCGACAGCCGGGGAGCTGTTTTTT. Protein product: CASSFPPTAGELFF.

This clone has a handful of counts. CDR3 region: CSVQGTSRLPGELFF. Here the CDR3 DNA reads TGCAGCGTACAGGGGACTAGCCGGTTACCCGGGGAGCTGTTTTTT. The rearrangement uses TRBV29-1 and TRBJ2-2; 9 bases line up with TRBD2. J lost 6 bases, V lost 6 bases, and 11 bases had no gene match. CDR1 is SQVTM, CDR2 ANQGSEA, per germline. This CDR3 region has 15 residues.

The chain employs TRBV7-9 and TRBJ2-1; the match to TRBD2 covers 10 bases. In germline, CDR1 is SEHNR, CDR2 FQNEAQ (reference sequence). The CDR3 is 16 amino acids. V lost 1 base, J lost 3 bases, and 3 bases stayed unmatched. This chain's CDR3 is CASSLVGLADYNEQFF. CDR3 in DNA: TGTGCCAGCAGCTTAGTAGGACTAGCGGACTACAATGAGCAGTTCTTC.

This clone was picked up a small number of times. The gene calls are TRBV11-2 and TRBJ2-6; 7 nucleotides agree with TRBD1. The V gene end was trimmed by 6 bases and the J gene end by 0 bases; junction bases not matched to a gene: 14. Germline CDR1 and CDR2: SGHAT and FQNNGV. CDR3 length: 19 amino acids. The CDR3: CASRISPGQTNSGANVLTF. Here the CDR3 DNA reads TGTGCCAGCAGGATATCTCCGGGACAGACAAACTCTGGGGCCAACGTCCTGACTTTC.

The CDR3, as DNA: TGTGCCAGCAGCTTAGTGCCGGACATAACCGGGGAGCTGTTTTTT. Translation: CASSLVPDITGELFF. The chain employs TRBV7-9 and TRBJ2-2, with D possibly TRBD1 on 5 matching bases. CDR3 length equals 15 residues. V was trimmed by 1 base and J by 5 bases, leaving 11 bases between them. Germline-derived CDR1 and CDR2 are SEHNR and FQNEAQ (reference sequence).

The genes are TRBV29-1 and TRBJ2-4; D possibly corresponds to TRBD2 (5 bases). This CDR3 comprises 14 residues. V was cut by 5 bases and J by 0 bases, with 11 bases left in between. Looked up from germline, CDR1 is SQVTM and CDR2 is ANQGSEA. The CDR3 DNA sequence: TGCAGCGTTCAACTAGGACTAGCCAAAAACATTCAGTACTTC. It is translated as CSVQLGLAKNIQYF.

DNA of the CDR3: TGTGCCAGCCGGCCCCCTGGGTTAACCGGGGAGCTGTTTTTT. Its protein is CASRPPGLTGELFF. This rearrangement joins TRBV27 to TRBJ2-2, with no clear D. Germline values: CDR1 MNHEY, CDR2 SMNVEV (reference sequence). Between the trimmed V and J ends, which lost 8 bases and 5 bases, there was a span of 15 bases. There are 14 residues in the CDR3.

The gene calls are TRBV7-6 and TRBJ1-1; 7 nucleotides line up with TRBD1. The CDR3 spans 14 residues. J was trimmed by 1 base and V by 4 bases; bases with no gene match: 3. Germline V lookup: CDR1 SGHVS, CDR2 FNYEAQ. CDR3 in amino acids: CASSSGTANTEAFF. CDR3 nucleotide sequence: TGTGCCAGCAGCTCCGGGACAGCGAACACTGAAGCTTTCTTT.

A few counts support this clone. The chain combines TRBV11-2 with TRBJ2-3; D gene ambiguous. This CDR3 region has 16 residues. V was pared by 4 bases and J by 6 bases, with 20 bases between. CDR1 SGHAT and CDR2 FQNNGV come from the germline V gene. The CDR3 loop is CASSSQERTLADTQYF. CDR3 in DNA: TGTGCCAGCAGCTCTCAGGAGAGGACCCTGGCGGATACGCAGTATTTT.

The V gene is TRBV9, the J gene TRBJ1-5; 7 bases map to TRBD1. Germline V gene sequence: CDR1 SGDLS, CDR2 YYNGEE. The CDR3 spans 15 residues. The V segment lost 2 bases and the J segment 1 base; nucleotides outside the gene matches: 3. CDR3 protein: CASSVTGASNQPQHF. In nucleotides, the CDR3 is TGTGCCAGCAGCGTTACAGGGGCGAGCAATCAGCCCCAGCATTTT.

The V and J genes are TRBV29-1 and TRBJ2-3, with D tentatively TRBD2 (6 bases). CDR3 length: 16 residues. V was trimmed by 6 bases and J by 4 bases, leaving 23 bases between them. CDR1 SQVTM and CDR2 ANQGSEA come from the germline V gene. The CDR3 region has the DNA TGCAGCGTCCGACCCCGACTAGTAACGGGTCCAGATACGCAGTATTTT. This gives the protein CSVRPRLVTGPDTQYF.

The V and J genes are TRBV2 and TRBJ2-7; TRBD1 matches at 7 bases. Per germline, CDR1 SNHLY and CDR2 FYNNEI. Unmatched junction bases numbered 14, after V lost 6 bases and J lost 0 bases. The CDR3 spans 17 residues. CDR3 sequence: CASSEGQYPSNSYEQYF. The DNA of the CDR3 is TGTGCCAGCAGCGAGGGACAGTATCCATCGAACTCCTACGAGCAGTACTTC.